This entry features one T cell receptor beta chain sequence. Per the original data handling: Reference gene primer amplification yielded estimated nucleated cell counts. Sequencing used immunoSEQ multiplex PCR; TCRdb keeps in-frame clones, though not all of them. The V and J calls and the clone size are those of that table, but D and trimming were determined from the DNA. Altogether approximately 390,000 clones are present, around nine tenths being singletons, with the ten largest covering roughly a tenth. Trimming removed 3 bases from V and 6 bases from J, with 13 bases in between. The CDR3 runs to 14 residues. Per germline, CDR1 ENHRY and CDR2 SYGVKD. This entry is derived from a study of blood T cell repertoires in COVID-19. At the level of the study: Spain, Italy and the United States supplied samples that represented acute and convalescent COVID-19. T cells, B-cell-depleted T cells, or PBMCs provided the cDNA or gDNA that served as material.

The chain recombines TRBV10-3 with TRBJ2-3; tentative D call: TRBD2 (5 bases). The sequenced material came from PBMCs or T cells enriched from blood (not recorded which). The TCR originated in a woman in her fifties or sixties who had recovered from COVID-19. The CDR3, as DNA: TGTGCCATCAGTGACAGGCTAGCTGGGGATACGCAGTATTTT. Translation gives CAISDRLAGDTQYF.